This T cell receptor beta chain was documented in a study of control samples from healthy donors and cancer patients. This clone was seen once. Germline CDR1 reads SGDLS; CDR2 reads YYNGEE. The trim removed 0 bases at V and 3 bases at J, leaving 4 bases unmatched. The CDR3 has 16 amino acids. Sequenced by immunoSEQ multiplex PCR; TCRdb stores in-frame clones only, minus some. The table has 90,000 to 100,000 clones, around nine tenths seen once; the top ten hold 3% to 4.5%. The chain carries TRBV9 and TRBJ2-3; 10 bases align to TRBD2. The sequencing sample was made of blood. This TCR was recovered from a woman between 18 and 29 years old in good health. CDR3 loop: CASSVALAGLTDTQYF. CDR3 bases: TGTGCCAGCAGCGTAGCACTAGCGGGACTAACAGATACGCAGTATTTT. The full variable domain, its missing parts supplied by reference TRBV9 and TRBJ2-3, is DSGVTQTPKHLITATGQRVTLRCSPRSGDLSVYWYQQSLDQGLQFLIQYYNGEERAKGNILERFSAQQFPDLHSELNLSSLELGDSALYFCASSVALAGLTDTQYFGPGTRLTVL.